The T cell receptor beta chain described here comes from a study of T cells in Graves' hyperthyroidism and ophthalmopathy. What was amplified from RNA transcripts were TCR beta CDR3 regions. An initial round of RT-PCR targeting the TCR CDR3 relied on the HTBI primer set. TCRdb re-analysed the multiplex PCR reads in MiXCR, keeping a single row per CDR3 protein. The sample lists about 760,000 distinct CDR3 sequences, roughly a third occurring once. Clinical symptoms, serum thyroxine, TRAb, thyroid ultrasound and orbital computed tomography informed diagnoses. The receptor was derived from a woman in her forties with Graves' hyperthyroidism. Sequenced: blood.

The CDR3 spells CASSLGGSSFWNTEAFF. The CDR3 nucleotides read TGTGCCAGCAGTTTGGGGGGAAGTAGTTTCTGGAACACTGAAGCTTTCTTT. The chain combines TRBV11-1 with TRBJ1-1; D might be TRBD1 (5 bases). Trimming stripped 6 bases from V and 1 base from J, with 21 bases between. Germline assignment: CDR1 SGHAT and CDR2 FQDESV (reference sequence). The CDR3 runs to 17 residues.